Presented here are 22 T cell receptor beta chains from one specimen sequenced in a study of blood T cell repertoires in COVID-19. The table came from immunoSEQ multiplex PCR; TCRdb's copy has only in-frame clones and leaves some out. Of over 55,000 clones in the sample, more than 75% were seen once. Sample: peripheral blood. The receptors derive from a man aged 45-65 years with active COVID-19.

The chain combines TRBV5-1 with TRBJ1-2; 11 bases match TRBD1. CDR1 and CDR2 from the germline V gene are SGHRS and YFSETQ. The length of the CDR3 is 15 residues. Losses at the gene ends were 5 bases for V and 4 bases for J; bases not matched to a gene: 7. CDR3 nucleotide sequence: TGCGCCAGCAGATTCGGACAGGGGGCAGTCTATGGCTACACCTTC. This codes for CASRFGQGAVYGYTF.

The chain is built from TRBV21-1 and TRBJ2-1; the table calls TRBD1, which could not be checked here. TRBV21-1 is labeled a pseudogene. The CDR3 length is 16 residues. The CDR3 sequence: CASSKGQGAAYNEQFF. The CDR3 region has the DNA TGTGCCAGCAGCAAAGGACAGGGGGCCGCCTACAATGAGCAGTTCTTC.

In its sample, this clone was seen once. CDR3 sequence reads: CASSLGTVYEQYF. The CDR3 nucleotides are TGTGCCAGCAGCTTAGGAACGGTCTACGAGCAGTACTTC. The rearrangement joins TRBV7-9 to TRBJ2-7, with no clear D. V was shortened by 1 base and J by 3 bases, with 7 bases between the two germline ends. CDR3 length: 13 residues. CDR1 is SEHNR, CDR2 FQNEAQ, per germline (reference sequence).

The chain links TRBV5-1 to TRBJ2-5; the D gene is possibly TRBD2 (5 bases). V was shortened by 3 bases and J by 5 bases, with 11 bases between the two germline ends. The length of the CDR3 is 13 residues. The germline V gene has CDR1 SGHRS and CDR2 YFSETQ. In DNA form, the CDR3 reads TGCGCCAGCAGCTGGACTCGGTCGGAGACCCAGTACTTC. Protein: CASSWTRSETQYF.

The chain combines TRBV2 with TRBJ2-7; 9 bases fit TRBD1. This CDR3 has 13 residues. Trimming at V came to 9 bases and at J to 7 bases, leaving 10 bases not matched to a gene. In germline, CDR1 is SNHLY, CDR2 FYNNEI. The CDR3 coding sequence is TGTGCCAGGGCGGGACAGGGCACGCGGGAGCAGTACTTC. It is translated as CARAGQGTREQYF.

Turning to this clone: Its ends do not fully match the called genes, so a read error is possible. The genes are TRBV28 and TRBJ1-1, with 7 bases fitting TRBD1. Germline V CDR1 and CDR2: MDHEN, SYDVKM. CDR3 length: 14 amino acids. As DNA, the CDR3 is TGTGCCAGCAGCGAGACAGGGCGGAACACTGAAGTTTTCTTT. Residues: CASSETGRNTEVFF.

This sequence joins TRBV4-2 and TRBJ1-1; 11 nucleotides align to TRBD1. The CDR3 runs 17 residues. CDR1 LGHNA and CDR2 YNFKEQ come from the germline V gene. V trimming: 1 base; J trimming: 1 base; junction bases outside the gene matches: 5. CDR3 nucleotide sequence: TGTGCCAGCAGCCAAGGGACAGGGGGCTTCTCGAACACTGAAGCTTTCTTT. As protein: CASSQGTGGFSNTEAFF.

This clone was seen only a few times. V usage is TRBV7-2 and J usage is TRBJ1-2, with TRBD1 matching over 9 bases. The germline CDR1 and CDR2 sequences are SGHTA and FQGNSA. This CDR3 is 19 amino acids long. V lost 4 bases to trimming and J lost 7 bases; unmatched junction nucleotides: 22. CDR3 sequence (DNA): TGTGCCAGCAGCTCACAGCCTTCCGGGACAGGGTCCCTCTCGGGTGGCTACACCTTC. Encoded protein: CASSSQPSGTGSLSGGYTF.

The sample holds a few counts of this clone. V usage is TRBV3-1 (or the pseudogene TRBV3-2) and J usage is TRBJ2-2; TRBD2 agrees at 7 bases. The junction had 12 bases not matched to a gene; V was cut back by 4 bases and J by 7 bases. The V gene's germline CDR1 is LGHDT and CDR2 YNNKEL (reference sequence). CDR3 size: 16 residues. The CDR3: CASSPRAGVPLGELFF. The CDR3 DNA reads TGTGCCAGCAGCCCCCGGGCGGGAGTCCCTCTCGGGGAGCTGTTTTTT.

The V and J genes are TRBV30 and TRBJ2-7; 8 bases align to TRBD2. The length of the CDR3 is 13 residues. CDR1 is GTSNPN and CDR2 is SVGIG in the germline V gene (reference sequence). J was trimmed by 12 bases and V by 2 bases; bases with no gene match: 12. For the CDR3, the DNA is TGTGCCTGGAGTTCTGGACCCCCGGGAGGGGGGTACTTC. This encodes CAWSSGPPGGGYF.

CDR3 in DNA: TGCGCCAGCAGCCAAATTAGCGGGAGGGCCTACGAGCAGTACTTC. This sequence encodes CASSQISGRAYEQYF. The chain recombines TRBV4-3 with TRBJ2-7; 11 nucleotides align to TRBD2. V lost 2 bases to trimming and J lost 2 bases; unmatched junction nucleotides: 2. Germline-derived CDR1 and CDR2 are LGHNA and YSLEER. CDR3 length: 15 amino acids.

The J gene is TRBJ1-5, the V gene TRBV6-6; 9 positions match TRBD1. V was clipped by 6 bases and J by 6 bases; unmatched bases: 9. The CDR3 extends over 15 amino acids. Germline values: CDR1 MNHNY, CDR2 SVGAGI (reference sequence). This CDR3 reads CASRLTGGEGQPQHF. CDR3 sequence (DNA): TGTGCCAGCAGACTTACAGGGGGCGAAGGTCAGCCCCAGCATTTT.

V is TRBV27 and J is TRBJ1-5; 8 nucleotides line up with TRBD1. Trimming took 8 bases from V and 1 from J; bases not matched to a gene: 13. This CDR3 region has 17 residues. Per germline, CDR1 MNHEY and CDR2 SMNVEV (reference sequence). The chain's CDR3 is CASPFGQGEISNQPQHF. CDR3 in DNA: TGTGCCAGCCCCTTCGGACAGGGAGAAATCAGCAATCAGCCCCAGCATTTT.

This sequence joins TRBV20-1 and TRBJ2-1; TRBD2 is a possible D gene (6 bases). The CDR3 is 16 amino acids. CDR1 is DFQATT, CDR2 SNEGSKA, per germline (reference sequence). V lost 3 bases to trimming and J lost 6 bases, with 21 bases between them. CDR3 protein: CSASRGSLLAGNEQFF. The CDR3 nucleotides are TGCAGTGCTAGTCGGGGGTCCTTATTAGCCGGCAATGAGCAGTTCTTC.

The J gene is TRBJ2-3, the V gene TRBV10-3; 10 nucleotides align to TRBD2. Trimming removed 6 bases from V and 6 bases from J; junction bases left unmatched: 6. CDR3 size: 14 residues. From germline, CDR1 is ENHRY and CDR2 SYGVKD. CDR3 sequence: CAISKRGGWDTQYF. CDR3 nucleotide sequence: TGTGCCATCAGCAAGCGGGGGGGCTGGGATACGCAGTATTTT.

This chain links TRBV18 with TRBJ2-5, with D possibly TRBD1 on 6 matching bases. This CDR3 is 15 amino acids long. Trimming left V 0 bases short and J 4 bases short, with 12 bases between. In germline, CDR1 is KGHSH, CDR2 LQKENI. CDR3 in DNA: TGTGCCAGCTCACCACCGGCGGACAGTAGAGAGACCCAGTACTTC. Translation: CASSPPADSRETQYF.

This clone occurred once. This sequence joins TRBV6-1 and TRBJ2-1; D gene ambiguous. Germline values: CDR1 MNHNS, CDR2 SASEGT. V was pared by 0 bases and J by 3 bases, with 6 bases between. CDR3 length equals 14 residues. This CDR3 reads CASSEAIVYNEQFF. Written as DNA, the CDR3 is TGTGCCAGCAGTGAAGCTATAGTCTACAATGAGCAGTTCTTC.

The rearrangement uses TRBV5-1 and TRBJ1-2, with TRBD1 as a possible D gene (6 bases). The V and J ends lost 4 bases and 4 bases respectively, with 11 bases between them. CDR3 length: 13 amino acids. Germline values: CDR1 SGHRS, CDR2 YFSETQ. Here the CDR3 reads CASSLDRLYGYTF. CDR3 nucleotides: TGCGCCAGCAGCCTAGACAGGCTCTATGGCTACACCTTC.

The chain recombines TRBV7-2 with TRBJ2-3; D gene ambiguous. V lost 5 bases, J lost 6 bases, and 15 bases lay in between. CDR3 length: 14 amino acids. Germline loops: CDR1 SGHTA, CDR2 FQGNSA. The DNA for the CDR3 is TGTGCCAGCAGCCTAACTGGAGTAAGGGATACGCAGTATTTT. Amino acids: CASSLTGVRDTQYF.

This chain uses TRBV15 with TRBJ2-1; TRBD1 might be the D (5 bases). Germline V lookup: CDR1 LNHNV, CDR2 YYDKDF (reference sequence). The CDR3 consists of 13 residues. V shed 1 base and J shed 9 bases, with 10 bases lying between them. CDR3 sequence (DNA): TGTGCCACCAGCAGAGTTTGGGGCAGTGAGCAGTTCTTC. Residues: CATSRVWGSEQFF.

The chain is built from TRBV19 and TRBJ1-6, with D possibly being TRBD1 (6 bases). Trimming left V 7 bases short and J 18 bases short, with 10 bases between. The CDR3 sequence is 9 residues long. CDR1 is LNHDA, CDR2 SQIVND, per germline (reference sequence). The CDR3 loop is CASKDSRHF. CDR3 bases: TGTGCCAGTAAGGACAGCCGCCACTTT.

This clone appeared once. The CDR3 coding sequence is TGTGCCAGCAGCTTGCCGGTAACCTACGAGCAGTACTTC. Translated, it gives CASSLPVTYEQYF. The chain joins TRBV5-5 to TRBJ2-7; no definite D call. Germline values: CDR1 SGHKS, CDR2 YYEKEE (reference sequence). V was trimmed by 1 base and J by 2 bases, leaving 7 bases between them. This CDR3 is 13 amino acids long.